A selection of T cell receptor beta chains follows, all from one sample in a study of spatial heterogeneity in lung cancer. TCRdb redid the calling of the 5' RACE reads with MiXCR, one entry per CDR3 protein. This sample has 7,500 to 10,000 distinct CDR3 sequences, with 5% found just once. The starting material was lung tumor tissue, obtained at surgery. The receptors stem from a female donor with early-stage non-small cell lung cancer. Both conserved end residues are part of each CDR3. The listing skips clone size in some rows; elsewhere it reads once, few, many or a size class.

many TRBV18 CASSPDRGRSYTF
many TRBV29-1 CSAKGQNTGELFF
NA TRBV11-1 CASSLLDSSYEQYF
many TRBV5-4 CASSLPTGGEAFGAFF
medium-sized TRBV7-9 CASSLSGEGQPQHF
many TRBV7-8 CASSTHRQGASYF
few TRBV5-1 CASSLDSGGTDEQFF
many TRBV7-8 CASSYSHGREGYEQYF
many TRBV10-2 CASGAGSNYGYTF
few TRBV12-3/TRBV12-4 CASSRGTFFGGELFF
many TRBV7-2 CASSLAQAVARYGYTF
many TRBV11-3 CASSSQGSLATDTQYF
many TRBV10-2 CASSDPAETQYF
medium-sized TRBV7-9 CASSLDPYNEQFF
many TRBV28 CASSYGTGGYNEQFF
medium-sized TRBV27 CASRNRDADTQYF